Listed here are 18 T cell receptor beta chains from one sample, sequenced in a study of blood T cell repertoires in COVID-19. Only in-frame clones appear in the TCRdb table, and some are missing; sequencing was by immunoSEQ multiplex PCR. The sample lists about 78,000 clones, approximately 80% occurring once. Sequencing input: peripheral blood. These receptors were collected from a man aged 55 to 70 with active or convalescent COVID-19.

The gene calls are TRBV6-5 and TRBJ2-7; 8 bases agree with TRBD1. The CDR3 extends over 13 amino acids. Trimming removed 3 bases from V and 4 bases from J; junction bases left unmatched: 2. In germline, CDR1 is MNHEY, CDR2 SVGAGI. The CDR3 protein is CASSYDRGYEQYF. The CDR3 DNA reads TGTGCCAGCAGTTATGACAGGGGATACGAGCAGTACTTC.

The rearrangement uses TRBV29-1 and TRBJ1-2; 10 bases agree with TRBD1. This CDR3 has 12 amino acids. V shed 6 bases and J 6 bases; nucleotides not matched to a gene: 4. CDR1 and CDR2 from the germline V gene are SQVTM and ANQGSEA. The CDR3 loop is CSVRDRGDGYTF. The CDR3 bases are TGCAGCGTCAGGGACAGGGGAGATGGCTACACCTTC.

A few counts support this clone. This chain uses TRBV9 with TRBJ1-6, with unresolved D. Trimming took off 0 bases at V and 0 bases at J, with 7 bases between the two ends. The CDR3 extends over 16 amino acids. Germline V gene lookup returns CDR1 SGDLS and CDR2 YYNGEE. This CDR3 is CASSVEEGSYNSPLHF. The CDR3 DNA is TGTGCCAGCAGCGTAGAAGAGGGCTCCTATAATTCACCCCTCCACTTT.

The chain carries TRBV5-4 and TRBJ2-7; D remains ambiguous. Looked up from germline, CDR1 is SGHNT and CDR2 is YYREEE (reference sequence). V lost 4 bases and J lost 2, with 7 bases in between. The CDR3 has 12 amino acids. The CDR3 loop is CASSKEPYEQYF. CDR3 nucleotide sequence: TGTGCCAGCAGCAAAGAGCCCTACGAGCAGTACTTC.

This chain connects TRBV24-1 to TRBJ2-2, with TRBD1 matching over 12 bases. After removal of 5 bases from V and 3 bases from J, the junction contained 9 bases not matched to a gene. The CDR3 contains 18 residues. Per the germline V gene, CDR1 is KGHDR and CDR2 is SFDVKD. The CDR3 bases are TGTGCCACCAGTGGCTCCGGGACAGGGGGCGCGGACACCGGGGAGCTGTTTTTT. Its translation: CATSGSGTGGADTGELFF.

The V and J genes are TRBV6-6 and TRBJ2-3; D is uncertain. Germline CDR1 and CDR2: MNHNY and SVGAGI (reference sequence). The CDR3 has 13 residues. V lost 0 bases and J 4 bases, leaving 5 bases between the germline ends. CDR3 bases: TGTGCCAGCAGTTACTCGAGGTCAGATACGCAGTATTTT. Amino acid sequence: CASSYSRSDTQYF.

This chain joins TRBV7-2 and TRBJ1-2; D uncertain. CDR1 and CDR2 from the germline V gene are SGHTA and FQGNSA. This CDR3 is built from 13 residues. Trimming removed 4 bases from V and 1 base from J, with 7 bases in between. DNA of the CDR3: TGTGCCAGCAGCTCGTATCTTAACTATGGCTACACCTTC. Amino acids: CASSSYLNYGYTF.

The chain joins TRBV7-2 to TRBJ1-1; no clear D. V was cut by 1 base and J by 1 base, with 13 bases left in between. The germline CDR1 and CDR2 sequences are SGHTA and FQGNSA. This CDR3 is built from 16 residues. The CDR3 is CASSLVGSQPNTEAFF. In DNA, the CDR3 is TGTGCCAGCAGCTTAGTGGGCAGCCAGCCGAACACTGAAGCTTTCTTT. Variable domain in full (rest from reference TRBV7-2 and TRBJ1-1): GAGVSQSPSNKVTEKGKDVELRCDPISGHTALYWYRQSLGQGLEFLIYFQGNSAPDKSGLPSDRFSAERTGGSVSTLTIQRTQQEDSAVYLCASSLVGSQPNTEAFFGQGTRLTVV.

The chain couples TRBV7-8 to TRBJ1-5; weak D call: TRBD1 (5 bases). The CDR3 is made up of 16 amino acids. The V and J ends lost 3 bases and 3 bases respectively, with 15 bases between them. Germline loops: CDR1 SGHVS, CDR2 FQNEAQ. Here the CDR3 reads CASSLGRMFTNQPQHF. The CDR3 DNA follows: TGTGCCAGCAGCTTGGGGCGAATGTTTACCAATCAGCCCCAGCATTTT.

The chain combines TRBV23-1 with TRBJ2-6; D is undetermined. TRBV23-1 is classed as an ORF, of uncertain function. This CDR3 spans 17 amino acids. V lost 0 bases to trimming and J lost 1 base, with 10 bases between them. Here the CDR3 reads CASSQSKRFSGANVLTF. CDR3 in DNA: TGCGCCAGCAGTCAATCGAAACGGTTTTCTGGGGCCAACGTCCTGACTTTC.

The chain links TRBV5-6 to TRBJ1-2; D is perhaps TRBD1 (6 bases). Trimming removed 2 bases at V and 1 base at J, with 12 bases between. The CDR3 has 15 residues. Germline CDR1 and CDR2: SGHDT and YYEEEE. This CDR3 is CASSLGQNHNYGYTF. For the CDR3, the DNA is TGTGCCAGCAGCTTAGGACAGAATCATAACTATGGCTACACCTTC.

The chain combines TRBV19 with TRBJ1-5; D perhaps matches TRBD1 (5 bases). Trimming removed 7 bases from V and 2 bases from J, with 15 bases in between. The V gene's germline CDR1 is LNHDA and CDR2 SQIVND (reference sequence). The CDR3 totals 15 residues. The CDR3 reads CASTHLGGGNQPQHF. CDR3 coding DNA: TGTGCCAGTACCCATCTGGGGGGTGGCAATCAGCCCCAGCATTTT.

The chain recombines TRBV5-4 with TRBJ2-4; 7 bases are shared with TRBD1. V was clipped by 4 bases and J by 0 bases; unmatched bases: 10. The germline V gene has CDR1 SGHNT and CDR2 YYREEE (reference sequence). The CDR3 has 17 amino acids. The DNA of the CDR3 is TGTGCCAGCAGCCGAGATGGGACAGACCTAGCCAAAAACATTCAGTACTTC. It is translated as CASSRDGTDLAKNIQYF.

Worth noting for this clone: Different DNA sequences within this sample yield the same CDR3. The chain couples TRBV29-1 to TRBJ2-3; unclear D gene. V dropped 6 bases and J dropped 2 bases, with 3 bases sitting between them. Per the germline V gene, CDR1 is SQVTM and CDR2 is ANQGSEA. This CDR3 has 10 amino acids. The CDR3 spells CSVLTDTQYF. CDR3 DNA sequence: TGCAGCGTCCTCACAGATACGCAGTATTTT.

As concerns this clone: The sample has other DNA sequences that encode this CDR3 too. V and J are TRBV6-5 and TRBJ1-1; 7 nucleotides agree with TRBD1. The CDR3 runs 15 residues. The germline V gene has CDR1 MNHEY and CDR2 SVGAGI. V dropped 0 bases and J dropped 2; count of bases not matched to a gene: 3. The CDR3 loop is CASSYSGTANTEAFF. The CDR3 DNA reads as TGTGCCAGCAGTTACTCAGGGACAGCTAACACTGAAGCTTTCTTT.

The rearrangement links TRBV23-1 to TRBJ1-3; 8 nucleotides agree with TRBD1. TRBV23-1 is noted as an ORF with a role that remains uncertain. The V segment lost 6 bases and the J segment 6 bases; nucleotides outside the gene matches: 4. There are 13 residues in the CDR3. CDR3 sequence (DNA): TGCGCCAGCAGACGGACAGGGACAAACACCATATATTTT. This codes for CASRRTGTNTIYF.

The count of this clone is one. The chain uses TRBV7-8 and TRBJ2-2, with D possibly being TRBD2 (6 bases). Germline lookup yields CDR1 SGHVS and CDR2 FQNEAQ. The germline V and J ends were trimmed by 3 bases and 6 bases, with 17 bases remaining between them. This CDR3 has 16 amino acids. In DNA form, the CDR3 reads TGTGCCAGCAGCTTCGCGGGATTTGGCTCTGCCGGGGAGCTGTTTTTT. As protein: CASSFAGFGSAGELFF.

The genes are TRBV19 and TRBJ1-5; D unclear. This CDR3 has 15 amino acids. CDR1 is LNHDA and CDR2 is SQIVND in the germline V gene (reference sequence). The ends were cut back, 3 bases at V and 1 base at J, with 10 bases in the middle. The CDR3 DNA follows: TGTGCCAGTAGTATCCCCAGGCCAAGCAATCAGCCCCAGCATTTT. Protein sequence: CASSIPRPSNQPQHF.